This TCR beta chain was observed in a study of T cells in Graves' hyperthyroidism and ophthalmopathy. Findings and caveats of the study: In validation, the model predicted ophthalmopathy. These predictions came a median approximately 5.9 months before onset.

Authors of the study amplified TCR beta CDR3 regions from RNA transcripts. Primed by the HTBI set, a first-round RT-PCR was run on the TCR CDR3. TCRdb analysed the multiplex PCR reads with MiXCR anew, one entry per CDR3 protein. The data hold about 520,000 distinct CDR3 sequences, with around 22% observed a single time. The length of the CDR3 is 14 residues. Germline CDR1 SGHVS, CDR2 FQNEAQ. V trimming: 5 bases; J trimming: 5 bases; junction bases outside the gene matches: 5. With respect to this clonotype: The antigen is unknown.

The PBMCs had their origin in roughly 9.4 ml of fresh peripheral blood. The origin of this receptor is a woman younger than 45 with Graves' ophthalmopathy. The specimen was blood. The chain has TRBV7-8 and TRBJ2-5; TRBD1 matches 10 bases. This CDR3 is CASSALTGGETQYF. The CDR3 DNA sequence: TGTGCCAGCAGCGCACTGACAGGGGGCGAGACCCAGTACTTC.